These T cell receptor beta chains were read from a single sample in a study of CD8 T cells in ankylosing spondylitis. TCRdb redid the calling of the 5' RACE reads with MiXCR, one entry per CDR3 protein. This sample carries under 15,000 distinct CDR3 sequences, approximately 2.8% of them seen once, and the ten largest clones take 8.7%. The sample consisted of blood, either unsorted or a sorted T cell fraction (not recorded which). The receptors stem from a male donor with ankylosing spondylitis or in good health (not recorded which). CDR3s include the opening cysteine and the closing phenylalanine or tryptophan. A D gene is named only where the DNA matches it firmly. Some rows have no size entry. The others give once, few or many, or a class for an expanded clone.

v_gene	d_gene	j_gene	abundance	CDR3nt	CDR3aa
TRBV9	-	TRBJ1-1	many	TGTGCCAGCAGCGTAGTCCTGAACACTGAAGCTTTCTTT	CASSVVLNTEAFF
TRBV9	-	TRBJ1-6	many	TGTGCCAGCAGCGAGGGGGGGACCACCAACTCACCCCTCCACTTT	CASSEGGTTNSPLHF
TRBV29-1	TRBD2	TRBJ2-7	medium-sized	TGCAATATGGGGCGGGAGCTCCCCTACGAGCAGTACTTC	CNMGRELPYEQYF
TRBV9	TRBD1	TRBJ2-1	many	TGTGCCAGCAGCGTCGGGGACAGTAAGAGTGAGCAGTTCTTC	CASSVGDSKSEQFF
TRBV9	-	TRBJ1-1	many	TGTGCCAGCAGCGTAGCTCAAGCCGGGACCGAGAACACTGAAGCTTTCTTT	CASSVAQAGTENTEAFF
TRBV9	-	TRBJ1-2	many	TGTGCCAGCAGCGTAAGCCAAGCTAACTATGGCTACACCTTC	CASSVSQANYGYTF
TRBV9	-	TRBJ2-2	many	TGTGCCAGCAGCGCTGGACAGCTCGCGAACACCGGGGAGCTGTTTTTT	CASSAGQLANTGELFF
TRBV9	TRBD1	TRBJ2-2	many	TGTGCCAGCAGCGTGCGGGACAGGGGTAGAGGGACCAACACCGGGGAGCTGTTTTTT	CASSVRDRGRGTNTGELFF
TRBV9	-	TRBJ2-7	many	TGTGCCAGCAGCCCGAGTGGGCTAGCGATCGACGAGCAGTACTTC	CASSPSGLAIDEQYF
TRBV9	TRBD1	TRBJ2-7	many	TGTGCCAGCAGCTCCCGACAGGGGGCGCACCGCTACGAGCAGTACTTC	CASSSRQGAHRYEQYF
TRBV9	TRBD2	TRBJ2-3	many	TGTGCCAGCAGCGTAGCCGGCGGGAGTTACACAGATACGCAGTATTTT	CASSVAGGSYTDTQYF
TRBV20-1	-	TRBJ2-6	many	TGCAGTGCGACGGTACAGGGCTTATACTCTGGGGCCAACGTCCTGACTTTC	CSATVQGLYSGANVLTF
TRBV9	-	TRBJ1-3	many	TGTGCCAGCAGCGTAGGGGCAGACTCTGGAAACACCATATATTTT	CASSVGADSGNTIYF
TRBV9	TRBD1	TRBJ2-2	many	TGTGCCAGCAGCGTAGTCGGACAGGGGAGGGAGCTGTTTTTT	CASSVVGQGRELFF
TRBV9	-	TRBJ1-3	many	TGTGCCAGCAGCGTAGGGGGGCAGCCTACACGATCTGGAAACACCATATATTTT	CASSVGGQPTRSGNTIYF
TRBV9	-	TRBJ1-1	many	TGTGCCAGCAGCCCCGTGGAGGCGGCTGAAGCTTTCTTT	CASSPVEAAEAFF
TRBV9	-	TRBJ2-5	many	TGTGCCAGCAGCGCCCCTAGAGTAGGCAGTCCCCAGTACTTC	CASSAPRVGSPQYF
TRBV9	-	TRBJ1-1	many	TGTGCCAGCAGCGTAGGGGCAGGACCAAACACTGAAGCTTTCTTT	CASSVGAGPNTEAFF
TRBV9	-	TRBJ1-1	many	TGTGCCAGCAGCGTAGAGGGTATTCCAGTTGACTCTAAAGCTTTCTTT	CASSVEGIPVDSKAFF
TRBV21-1	-	TRBJ2-5	many	TGTGCCAGCAGCAAAGAGCCAGGGGCCCTGGATGAGACCCAGTACTTC	CASSKEPGALDETQYF
TRBV9	-	TRBJ2-5	medium-sized	TGTGCCAGCAGCAGCTCAGGGTGGGAGACCCAGTACTTC	CASSSSGWETQYF
TRBV9	TRBD2	TRBJ2-3	medium-sized	TGTGCCAGCAGCTCTAGACTAGCGGGGGACACAGATACGCAGTATTTT	CASSSRLAGDTDTQYF
TRBV9	-	TRBJ1-3	many	TGTGCCAGCAGCGTAGACCACGGGTTCTCTGGAAACACCATATATTTT	CASSVDHGFSGNTIYF
TRBV9	-	TRBJ2-3	many	TGTGCCAGCAGCGTCGAAAACAGGGATACGCAGTATTTT	CASSVENRDTQYF
TRBV9	-	TRBJ2-3	many	TGTGCCAGCGGCACCACCCTCACAGATACGCAGTATTTT	CASGTTLTDTQYF
TRBV9	-	TRBJ1-4	many	TGTGCCAGCAGCCCCCAAGGGACGGCAGGAGAAAAACTGTTTTTT	CASSPQGTAGEKLFF
TRBV9	TRBD1	TRBJ2-7	many	TGTGCCAGCAGCGATAGGGGACAGAATGAGCGGCAGTACTTC	CASSDRGQNERQYF
TRBV9	-	TRBJ2-5	-	TGTGCCAGCAGCTTAGTCTCCAGCTGCCAAGAGACCCAGTACTTC	CASSLVSSCQETQYF
TRBV9	TRBD2	TRBJ2-1	many	TGTGCCAGCAGCGTTGGGAGCGGGGGGGCATACAATGAGCAGTTCTTC	CASSVGSGGAYNEQFF
TRBV9	-	TRBJ1-3	medium-sized	TGTGCCAGCAGCGTAGGTGGCCGAGCTGGAAACACCATATATTTT	CASSVGGRAGNTIYF
TRBV9	TRBD2	TRBJ2-3	many	TGTGCCAGCAGCCCCAGACGGGGGGGCCTGAAAGATACGCAGTATTTT	CASSPRRGGLKDTQYF